These 21 T cell receptor beta chains came from one sample sequenced in a study of identical twins listed by TCRdb under 2016. Library generation was performed with 5' RACE. Sequencing took place on an Illumina HiSeq 2000. TCRdb handled the public reads itself, with Q25 trimming in fastp and clone calling in MiXCR, and kept productive beta chains. Every entry covers one CDR3 protein and lists the most common genes and DNA from its rows. This sample lists fewer than 550,000 distinct CDR3 sequences; roughly 15% were detected once. The biggest ten clones account for less than 0.5% of the sample. The same specimen was also included in a second study, on yellow fever vaccine responses in identical twins.

The sequenced sample consisted of CD4+ T cells sorted from blood. The receptors come from a young woman in good health.

The chain links TRBV12-3 or TRBV12-4 to TRBJ2-1; TRBD1 agrees at 7 bases. CDR3 size: 14 residues. The V segment lost 4 bases and the J segment 3 bases; nucleotides outside the gene matches: 3. In DNA form, the CDR3 reads TGTGCCAGCAGTTCCGGGACAGTCTACAATGAGCAGTTCTTC. Its translation: CASSSGTVYNEQFF.

The CDR3 loop is CSVVRDRGNEQYF. CDR3 nucleotides: TGCAGCGTGGTTCGGGACAGGGGTAACGAGCAGTACTTC. The J gene is TRBJ2-7, the V gene TRBV29-1; 10 bases match TRBD1. The V gene's germline CDR1 is SQVTM and CDR2 ANQGSEA. V gave up 6 bases and J gave up 5 bases; unmatched junction bases: 7. The CDR3 consists of 13 residues.

The CDR3 nucleotides read TGTGCCAGCAGCTACTCAGTATTAGATCGGGTAGATACGCAGTATTTT. As protein: CASSYSVLDRVDTQYF. The chain joins TRBV28 to TRBJ2-3; D gene uncertain. Germline assignment: CDR1 MDHEN and CDR2 SYDVKM. The CDR3 runs to 16 residues. V was cut by 6 bases and J by 5 bases, with 21 bases left in between.

The genes are TRBV28 and TRBJ1-1, with 7 bases lining up with TRBD1. The length of the CDR3 is 12 residues. V lost 6 bases and J lost 11; bases outside the gene matches: 9. The germline CDR1 and CDR2 sequences are MDHEN and SYDVKM. The CDR3 here is CASSTPGGQAFF. The DNA of the CDR3 is TGTGCCAGCAGCACACCAGGGGGTCAGGCTTTCTTT.

This chain connects TRBV5-1 to TRBJ2-2; possibly TRBD1 for D (6 bases). CDR3 length: 15 residues. Between the trimmed V and J ends, which lost 1 base and 5 bases, there was a span of 12 bases. CDR1 SGHRS and CDR2 YFSETQ come from the germline V gene. In DNA form, the CDR3 reads TGCGCCAGCAGCTTGATACAGGGTAGGACCGGGGAGCTGTTTTTT. Translation: CASSLIQGRTGELFF.

The V gene is TRBV10-3, the J gene TRBJ2-1; 14 bases agree with TRBD2. The CDR3 has 18 amino acids. Per germline, CDR1 ENHRY and CDR2 SYGVKD. With 0 bases clipped from V and 7 bases from J, the junction kept 8 bases outside the gene matches. This chain's CDR3 is CAISESGGTSGRGNEQFF. In DNA, the CDR3 is TGTGCCATCAGTGAGTCTGGGGGGACTAGCGGGAGAGGAAATGAGCAGTTCTTC.

The chain recombines TRBV7-2 with TRBJ2-7; 8 bases fit TRBD2. Germline CDR1 and CDR2: SGHTA and FQGNSA. Unmatched junction bases numbered 3, after V lost 2 bases and J lost 0 bases. The CDR3 runs 15 residues. The CDR3 coding sequence is TGTGCCAGCAGCTTAAGCGGGAGAACCTCCTACGAGCAGTACTTC. Translating gives CASSLSGRTSYEQYF.

This clonotype was observed a few times. The rearrangement uses TRBV29-1 and TRBJ1-2; D unclear. CDR1 is SQVTM, CDR2 ANQGSEA, per germline. V lost 3 bases to trimming and J lost 8 bases, with 13 bases between them. The CDR3 totals 12 residues. Here the CDR3 DNA reads TGCAGCGTTGATAGTGGCTATGCCGGCTACACCTTC. Its translation is CSVDSGYAGYTF.

The rearrangement joins TRBV20-1 to TRBJ1-1; D is unresolved. Between the trimmed V and J ends, which lost 6 bases and 6 bases, there was a span of 11 bases. The CDR3 loop spans 11 amino acids. Germline lookup yields CDR1 DFQATT and CDR2 SNEGSKA (reference sequence). The CDR3 DNA reads as TGCAGTGCCGATAAAGTTGCTGAAGCTTTCTTT. Amino acids: CSADKVAEAFF.

This clonotype was observed a few times. This chain joins TRBV28 and TRBJ2-3, with 13 bases that match TRBD2. The J segment lost 1 base and the V segment lost 4 bases, leaving 17 bases of the junction unmatched. Per germline, CDR1 MDHEN and CDR2 SYDVKM. The CDR3 totals 21 residues. CDR3 nucleotides: TGTGCCAGCAGTTCAAAACCGGGACTAGCGGGGAGGCGGCTCGGCACAGATACGCAGTATTTT. Protein: CASSSKPGLAGRRLGTDTQYF.

This clonotype was observed a handful of times. The chain joins TRBV20-1 to TRBJ2-1; D possibly uses TRBD1 or TRBD2 (5 bases each). The CDR3 spans 13 residues. The germline V gene encodes CDR1 DFQATT and CDR2 SNEGSKA (reference sequence). Trimming removed 6 bases from V and 3 bases from J, with 12 bases in between. CDR3 amino acids: CSANRDGYNEQFF. The CDR3 nucleotides read TGCAGTGCAAATCGGGACGGCTACAATGAGCAGTTCTTC.

The genes are TRBV7-2 and TRBJ2-2; D may be TRBD1 or TRBD2 (5 bases each). The CDR3 consists of 17 residues. CDR1 and CDR2 (germline): SGHTA, FQGNSA. The V and J ends lost 5 bases and 6 bases respectively, with 22 bases between them. The CDR3 protein is CASSPTWGPASPGELFF. CDR3 sequence (DNA): TGTGCCAGCAGCCCCACCTGGGGACCTGCCAGCCCCGGGGAGCTGTTTTTT.

This clonotype was found a few times. The chain joins TRBV10-3 to TRBJ2-3, with a weak D call TRBD2 (5 bases). CDR3 length: 13 amino acids. V dropped 10 bases and J dropped 0 bases, with 11 bases sitting between them. Germline lookup yields CDR1 ENHRY and CDR2 SYGVKD. The CDR3 here is CATSADSTDTQYF. The CDR3 DNA reads as TGTGCCACGTCAGCGGATAGCACAGATACGCAGTATTTT.

This clonotype was detected a few times. The chain carries TRBV5-1 and TRBJ2-1, with TRBD2 identical over 9 bases. Germline assignment: CDR1 SGHRS and CDR2 YFSETQ. The V and J ends lost 4 bases and 7 bases, in that order; junction bases with no gene match: 3. The CDR3 covers 13 residues. The CDR3 sequence is CASSPGLANEQFF. For the CDR3, the DNA is TGCGCCAGCAGCCCGGGACTAGCTAATGAGCAGTTCTTC.

Ten or more counts support this clonotype. The chain employs TRBV7-8 and TRBJ2-7; TRBD1 or TRBD2 may be the D gene (5 bases each). CDR1 is SGHVS and CDR2 is FQNEAQ in the germline V gene. The length of the CDR3 is 16 residues. V was cut by 5 bases and J by 2 bases, with 19 bases left in between. DNA of the CDR3: TGTGCCAGCAGCAACAGCCGGGACGGACAAACCTACGAGCAGTACGTC. This sequence encodes CASSNSRDGQTYEQYV.

This clonotype came up a few times. The genes are TRBV6-5 and TRBJ1-4; D not resolved. The CDR3 is made up of 14 amino acids. The germline CDR1 and CDR2 sequences are MNHEY and SVGAGI. The ends were cut back, 0 bases at V and 7 bases at J, with 9 bases in the middle. The CDR3 loop reads CASSYSARGEKLFF. For the CDR3, the DNA is TGTGCCAGCAGTTACTCCGCAAGAGGTGAAAAACTGTTTTTT.

This clonotype was counted many times. V gene TRBV7-9 combines with J gene TRBJ1-6; maybe TRBD1 (5 bases). Trimming took off 4 bases at V and 8 bases at J, with 12 bases between the two ends. This CDR3 contains 14 residues. Germline loops: CDR1 SEHNR, CDR2 FQNEAQ (reference sequence). The DNA of the CDR3 is TGTGCCAGCAGCTCGTCTGGGGCCGATTCACCCCTCCACTTT. Amino acid sequence: CASSSSGADSPLHF.

This clonotype showed up just a few times. The gene calls are TRBV10-1 and TRBJ2-1; TRBD1 might be the D (6 bases). V lost 6 bases to trimming and J lost 2 bases, with 11 bases between them. The CDR3 is 14 amino acids. Germline assignment: CDR1 WNHNN and CDR2 SYGVQD (reference sequence). The chain's CDR3 is CASSRQAAYNEQFF. Here the CDR3 DNA reads TGCGCCAGCAGCAGACAGGCAGCCTACAATGAGCAGTTCTTC.

This sequence joins TRBV25-1 and TRBJ2-3; D might be TRBD2 (6 bases). Looked up from germline, CDR1 is MGHDK and CDR2 is SYGVNS. Trimming removed 10 bases at V and 3 bases at J, with 14 bases between. The CDR3 runs to 13 residues. The CDR3 sequence is CATTGVLTDTQYF. The CDR3 nucleotides are TGTGCCACCACGGGGGTCCTTACAGATACGCAGTATTTT.

J is TRBJ2-5 and V is TRBV29-1; TRBD2 is a possible D gene (6 bases). The CDR3 consists of 12 residues. The V and J ends lost 7 bases and 3 bases respectively, with 12 bases between them. CDR1 is SQVTM, CDR2 ANQGSEA, per germline. The CDR3 DNA reads as TGCAGCGGGTGGGGCGGGGAAGAGACCCAGTACTTC. The encoded protein is CSGWGGEETQYF.

This clonotype was detected many times. The chain is built from TRBV12-3 or TRBV12-4 and TRBJ1-2; D is ambiguous. CDR3 length: 11 amino acids. Trimming cost V 5 bases and J 9 bases, with 10 bases left between them. This CDR3 reads CASSARSSYTF. CDR3 coding DNA: TGTGCCAGCAGTGCGAGGTCCAGCTACACCTTC.